What follows are 15 T cell receptor beta chains derived from one specimen sequenced in a study of blood T cell repertoires in COVID-19. The protocol was immunoSEQ multiplex PCR, while the TCRdb copy is restricted to in-frame clones and leaves out a portion. The sample shows 400,000 to 500,000 clones, roughly 90% of them seen only once. Sample: peripheral blood. The receptors come from a woman aged 30 to 39 with active or convalescent COVID-19.

CDR3 nucleotides: TGTGCCAGCAGCCAAGGCGGAGGGTTAATGAACACTGAAGCTTTCTTT. Translating gives CASSQGGGLMNTEAFF. V is TRBV3-1 (or the pseudogene TRBV3-2) and J is TRBJ1-1; the D is unclear. The CDR3 spans 16 residues. The germline CDR1 and CDR2 sequences are LGHDT and YNNKEL (reference sequence). Trimming took off 1 base at V and 0 bases at J, with 12 bases between the two ends.

The chain has TRBV13 and TRBJ1-1; the D gene is possibly TRBD1 (6 bases). The CDR3 extends over 15 amino acids. The V gene lost 2 bases and the J gene lost 0 bases, with 10 bases spanning the gap. The germline gives CDR1 PRHDT, CDR2 FYEKMQ (reference sequence). The CDR3 reads CASSLRGHLNTEAFF. As DNA, the CDR3 is TGTGCCAGCAGCTTAAGGGGACACTTGAACACTGAAGCTTTCTTT.

The chain couples TRBV19 to TRBJ1-5; D unresolved. Trimming left V 5 bases short and J 1 base short, with 9 bases between. CDR1 and CDR2 (germline): LNHDA, SQIVND (reference sequence). The CDR3 is made up of 14 amino acids. CDR3 nucleotides: TGTGCCAGTAGTCCCCCTTTAAGCAATCAGCCCCAGCATTTT. This sequence encodes CASSPPLSNQPQHF.

The V call is TRBV27, the J call TRBJ2-2, with TRBD1 matching over 7 bases. This CDR3 is 15 amino acids long. J was trimmed by 2 bases and V by 7 bases; bases with no gene match: 7. Germline V gene data show CDR1 as MNHEY and CDR2 as SMNVEV (reference sequence). The CDR3 reads CASNSRDSNTGELFF. CDR3 DNA: TGTGCCAGCAACTCGAGGGACAGCAACACCGGGGAGCTGTTTTTT.

This clone was recorded once. The chain's CDR3 is CASSTSQGAGTEAFF. The CDR3 nucleotides are TGTGCCAGCAGCACCTCACAGGGGGCGGGCACTGAAGCTTTCTTT. This chain joins TRBV7-6 and TRBJ1-1; 9 bases line up with TRBD1. The trim removed 5 bases at V and 4 bases at J, leaving 8 bases unmatched. The CDR3 loop spans 15 amino acids. Germline CDR1 and CDR2: SGHVS and FNYEAQ.

The chain has TRBV14 and TRBJ1-2; 8 nucleotides line up with TRBD1. Trimming at V came to 1 base and at J to 5 bases, leaving 6 bases not matched to a gene. There are 15 residues in the CDR3. The V gene's germline CDR1 is SGHDN and CDR2 FVKESK. The CDR3 DNA reads as TGTGCCAGCAGCCAAGGGACAGGGCTGGGGTATGGCTACACCTTC. The encoded protein is CASSQGTGLGYGYTF.

This sequence joins TRBV27 and TRBJ1-5, with 12 bases fitting TRBD1. The ends lost 5 bases at V and 7 bases at J; junction bases unmatched: 6. CDR1 MNHEY and CDR2 SMNVEV come from the germline V gene (reference sequence). The CDR3 is made up of 15 amino acids. CDR3 residues: CASSPGTGGFQPQHF. The CDR3 DNA is TGTGCCAGCAGTCCCGGGACAGGGGGCTTCCAGCCCCAGCATTTT.

The gene calls are TRBV3-1 (or the pseudogene TRBV3-2) and TRBJ1-5; TRBD1 aligns across 9 bases. J was trimmed by 3 bases and V by 6 bases; bases with no gene match: 3. The CDR3 runs 14 residues. CDR1 LGHDT and CDR2 YNNKEL come from the germline V gene (reference sequence). The CDR3, as DNA: TGTGCCAGCAGAGGGACAGGGTACAATCAGCCCCAGCATTTT. Protein product: CASRGTGYNQPQHF.

The chain uses TRBV19 and TRBJ2-1; 9 positions agree with TRBD1. CDR1 is LNHDA and CDR2 is SQIVND in the germline V gene (reference sequence). V dropped 3 bases and J dropped 6; count of bases not matched to a gene: 12. The CDR3 has 17 amino acids. The CDR3 loop reads CASSMRGQGFASNEQFF. The CDR3 DNA sequence: TGTGCCAGTAGTATGAGGGGACAGGGCTTTGCTTCCAATGAGCAGTTCTTC.

The chain recombines TRBV6-2 or TRBV6-3 with TRBJ2-7, with D tentatively TRBD1 (5 bases). This CDR3 has 15 residues. V was trimmed by 5 bases and J by 3 bases, leaving 17 bases between them. Germline V CDR1 and CDR2: MNHEY, SVGEGT. As DNA, the CDR3 is TGTGCCAGCAGTCGCGAGGACATAACCATCTACGAGCAGTACTTC. Translation gives CASSREDITIYEQYF.

A remark on this clone: Other DNA sequences in the sample encode the same CDR3. V usage is TRBV10-2 and J usage is TRBJ1-3; TRBD1 matches at 8 bases. Trimming took 3 bases from V and 2 from J; bases not matched to a gene: 0. The CDR3 runs 14 residues. Per germline, CDR1 WSHSY and CDR2 SAAADI. In nucleotides, the CDR3 is TGCGCCAGCAGTGAACAGGGGGCTGGAAACACCATATATTTT. Amino acids: CASSEQGAGNTIYF.

The chain is built from TRBV5-4 and TRBJ2-5; 8 bases match TRBD2. Looked up from germline, CDR1 is SGHNT and CDR2 is YYREEE (reference sequence). The CDR3 is made up of 15 amino acids. V lost 3 bases and J lost 2; bases outside the gene matches: 6. Written as DNA, the CDR3 is TGTGCCAGCAGCTCGGCGGGGGGTGTACAAGAGACCCAGTACTTC. It yields the protein CASSSAGGVQETQYF.

The genes are TRBV4-1 and TRBJ1-1, with unresolved D. CDR1 and CDR2 from the germline V gene are MGHRA and YSYEKL. There are 14 residues in the CDR3. The V end lost 3 bases, the J end lost 4 bases, and 12 bases lay between the germline ends. The CDR3 reads CASSHPPKRTEAFF. The CDR3 nucleotides are TGCGCCAGCAGCCACCCCCCGAAGCGCACTGAAGCTTTCTTT.

This clone was seen just once. CDR3 amino acids: CASSSGQNNQPQHF. The CDR3 DNA reads TGTGCCAGTAGCTCGGGACAGAACAATCAGCCCCAGCATTTT. The chain employs TRBV19 and TRBJ1-5; 7 nucleotides line up with TRBD1. Germline loops: CDR1 LNHDA, CDR2 SQIVND (reference sequence). The CDR3 totals 14 residues. V lost 6 bases, J lost 3 bases, and 5 bases stayed unmatched.

The chain couples TRBV5-1 to TRBJ2-7; possibly TRBD1 for D (5 bases). Per germline, CDR1 SGHRS and CDR2 YFSETQ. This CDR3 has 15 amino acids. The V end lost 1 base, the J end lost 1 base, and 12 bases lay between the germline ends. In DNA form, the CDR3 reads TGCGCCAGCAGCTTGCGGCAGGGTGAATCCTACGAGCAGTACTTC. Protein: CASSLRQGESYEQYF.